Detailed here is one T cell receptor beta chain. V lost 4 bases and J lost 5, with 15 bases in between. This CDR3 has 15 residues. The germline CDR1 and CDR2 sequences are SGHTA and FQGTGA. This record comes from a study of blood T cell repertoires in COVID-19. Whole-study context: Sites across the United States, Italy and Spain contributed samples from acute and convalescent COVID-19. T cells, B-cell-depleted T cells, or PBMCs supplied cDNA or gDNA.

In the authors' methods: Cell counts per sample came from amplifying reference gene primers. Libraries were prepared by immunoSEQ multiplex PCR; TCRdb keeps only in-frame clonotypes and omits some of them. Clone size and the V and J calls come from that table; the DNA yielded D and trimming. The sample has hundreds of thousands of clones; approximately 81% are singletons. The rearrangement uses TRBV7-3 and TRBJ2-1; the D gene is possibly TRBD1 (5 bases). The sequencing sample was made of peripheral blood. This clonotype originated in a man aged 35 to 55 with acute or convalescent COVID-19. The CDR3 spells CASSSIGRGDNEQFF. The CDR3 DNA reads TGTGCCAGCAGCTCCATCGGTAGGGGCGACAATGAGCAGTTCTTC.